This entry features one T cell receptor beta chain sequence. What antigen it recognizes has not been identified. No base qualities exist here, and no much larger clone lies one base off it. Library construction relied on the immunoSEQ multiplex PCR assay. DNA from the cultured and isolated CD4+ T cells underwent TCR beta CDR3 sequencing. For the original study's pipeline: Non-productive TCR sequences were discarded, and reads were trimmed to the CDR3 region, with only CDR3s of 7 or more amino acids retained. The MANAFEST web app was used to identify antigen-specific clonotypes by comparing expansion in peptide wells with expansion in reference cultures. To be called positive, a clone needed expansion at FDR<0.05 compared with the reference and with all other wells, an odds ratio greater than 5, and a frequency greater than 0.1% in two replicate wells. Clonotypes significantly expanded in SARS-CoV-2 spike wells and in at least one common cold coronavirus spike condition were defined as cross-reactive. CDR3 similarity was assessed by Levenshtein distance using the stringdist R package, and unrooted trees were constructed with ape in R 3.6.1. TCRdb provides this immuneACCESS table in a form limited to in-frame rearrangements. Some clones are lacking; in checked studies, under half of them reflect an unresolved V gene, and why the rest are absent is not known. That table is the source of V, J and clone size, and D and trimming were worked out from the DNA. The sample contains about 45,000 clones, around 70% of them found a single time. The leading ten clones occupy 8.5% to 10% of the sample.

This specimen belongs to a study of vaccination effects on CD4 cells after COVID-19 (dated by TCRdb to the early 2020s). Regarding the study in general: To identify antigen-specific CD4+ T cell clonotypes by their expansion, the ViraFEST assay first stimulated PBMC with viral peptide pools and then applied TCR sequencing. Post-vaccine samples across the study were collected a median of 72 days after the second dose, with a range of 14 to 241. Around 2 million PBMC per well were cultured in IMDM with about 5.1% human AB serum, around 9.1 IU/ml IL-2 and gentamicin, plus 10 ug/ml peptides. SARS-CoV-2 spike-specific CD4+ TCR repertoires from before and after mRNA vaccination were compared in COVID-19 convalescent patients and in infection-naive vaccine recipients. A total of more than 8 COVID-19 convalescent patients and a few SARS-CoV-2-naive healthy vaccine recipients were included in the full study. Cultures from other donors in the study were sequenced with the Oncomine TCR Beta short-read assay on an Illumina iSeq 100. What the research found in general, with its limitations: In healthy vaccine recipients, vaccine-induced clones were almost all SARS-CoV-2 mono-reactive, with only 1 of 255 being cross-reactive with common cold coronaviruses. Clones induced by infection and clones induced by vaccination both contracted markedly at late timepoints after vaccination, which fits with T cell responses waning over time. The study was limited by a small number of convalescent patients, and early post-infection timepoints were lacking.

After less than 13 days of culture, CD4+ T cells were isolated with the EasySep CD4+ T cell isolation kit. Each participant received two doses of an mRNA SARS-CoV-2 vaccine, either BNT162b2 or mRNA-1273. None of the healthy vaccine recipients had a prior SARS-CoV-2 infection, which was confirmed by nucleocapsid antibody tests that came back negative both before and after vaccination. Half of the culture medium was replaced with fresh IL-2-containing medium on days 3 and 7. Unless otherwise noted, each peptide stimulation condition was cultured in triplicate wells. PBMC were separated from whole blood using Ficoll-Paque Plus gradient centrifugation and were then either cryopreserved at -140C or used fresh. The QIAamp micro DNA kit was used to extract genomic DNA from the cultured CD4+ T cells. As encoded in the germline V gene (reference sequence), CDR1 is SEHNR while CDR2 is FQNEAQ. CDR3 length: 17 amino acids, cysteine to phenylalanine. Just the 51-base CDR3 DNA is kept, in frame starting at base 1. Germline trimming amounts to 5 bases on V and 0 bases on J, with 8 as the count of junction bases outside the gene matches.

This sequence was found in a human donor who received a COVID-19 vaccine. The sample in question was CD4+ T cells from PBMCs cultured without peptide, obtained after COVID-19 vaccination. The receptor chain draws on TRBV7-9 and TRBJ2-1; 9 central bases correspond to TRBD2. CDR3 reads: CASSERLLAGSYNEQFF. The sequence in DNA is TGTGCCAGCAGCGAGAGACTACTAGCGGGCTCCTACAATGAGCAGTTCTTC.